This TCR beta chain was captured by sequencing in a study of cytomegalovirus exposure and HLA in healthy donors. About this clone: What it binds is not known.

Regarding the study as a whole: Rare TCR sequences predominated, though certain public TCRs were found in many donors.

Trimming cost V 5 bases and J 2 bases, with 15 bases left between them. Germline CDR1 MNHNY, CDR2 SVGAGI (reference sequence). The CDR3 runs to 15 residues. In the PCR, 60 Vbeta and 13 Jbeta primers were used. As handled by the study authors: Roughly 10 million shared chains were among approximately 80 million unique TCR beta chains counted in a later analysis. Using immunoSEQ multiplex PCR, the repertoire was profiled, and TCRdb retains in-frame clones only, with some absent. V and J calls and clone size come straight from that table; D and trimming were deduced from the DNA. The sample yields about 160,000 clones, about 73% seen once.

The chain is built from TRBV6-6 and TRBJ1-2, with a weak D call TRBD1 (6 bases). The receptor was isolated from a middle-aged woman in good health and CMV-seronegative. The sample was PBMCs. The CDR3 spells CASSAAGVANYGYTF. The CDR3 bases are TGTGCCAGCAGTGCTGCAGGGGTAGCGAACTATGGCTACACCTTC.